One sample yielded the 2 T cell receptor beta chains listed below, sequenced in a study of cytomegalovirus exposure and HLA in healthy donors. PCR involved 60 Vbeta and 13 Jbeta primers. Clones were read by immunoSEQ multiplex PCR, and TCRdb kept only the in-frame ones, dropping some. The sample lists some 130,000 clones, around three quarters occurring once. Sequenced: PBMCs. The receptor source for this set is a man aged 35 to 55 in good health and CMV-seronegative.

This clone has more than one count but fewer than ten. The chain uses TRBV6-5 and TRBJ1-6; D gene ambiguous. CDR3 length: 15 amino acids. Trimming removed 0 bases at V and 8 bases at J, with 11 bases between. The germline CDR1 and CDR2 sequences are MNHEY and SVGAGI. The CDR3 region is CASSYSSRLDSPLHF. The CDR3 DNA reads TGTGCCAGCAGTTACTCATCCCGACTAGATTCACCCCTCCACTTT.

The rearrangement links TRBV6-5 to TRBJ1-1; D is unclear. Germline V gives CDR1 MNHEY, CDR2 SVGAGI. Trimming shortened V by 6 bases and J by 2 bases, and 10 bases separated the two germline ends. There are 13 residues in the CDR3. CDR3 sequence reads: CASRSARNTEAFF. The CDR3 nucleotides read TGTGCCAGCAGGTCCGCGAGAAACACTGAAGCTTTCTTT.